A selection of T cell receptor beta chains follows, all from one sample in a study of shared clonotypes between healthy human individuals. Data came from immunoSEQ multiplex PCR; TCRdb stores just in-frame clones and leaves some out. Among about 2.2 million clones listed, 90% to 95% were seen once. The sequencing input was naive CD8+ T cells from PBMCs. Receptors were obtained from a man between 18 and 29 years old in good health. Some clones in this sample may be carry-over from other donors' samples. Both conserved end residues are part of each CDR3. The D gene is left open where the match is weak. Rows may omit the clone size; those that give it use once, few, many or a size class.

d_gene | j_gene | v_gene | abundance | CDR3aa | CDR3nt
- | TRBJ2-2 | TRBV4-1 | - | CASSQEVRGELFF | TGCGCCAGCAGCCAAGAGGTTCGGGGGGAGCTGTTTTTT
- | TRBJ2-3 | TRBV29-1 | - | CSANTDTQYF | TGCAGCGCCAACACAGATACGCAGTATTTT
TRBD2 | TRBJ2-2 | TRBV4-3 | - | CASSQEFLAGGSGELFF | TGCGCCAGCAGCCAAGAATTCCTAGCGGGAGGTTCCGGGGAGCTGTTTTTT
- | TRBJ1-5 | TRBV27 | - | CASSPRESNQPQHF | TGTGCCAGCAGTCCACGGGAGAGCAATCAGCCCCAGCATTTT
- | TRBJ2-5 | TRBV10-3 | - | CAIRPLGGETQYF | TGTGCCATCAGACCCCTGGGCGGGGAGACCCAGTACTTC
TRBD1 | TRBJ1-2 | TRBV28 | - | CASSWTGVSYGYTF | TGTGCCAGCAGTTGGACAGGGGTAAGCTATGGCTACACCTTC
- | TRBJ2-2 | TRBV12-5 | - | CASGLSPGELFF | TGTGCTAGTGGTTTGTCCCCCGGGGAGCTGTTTTTT
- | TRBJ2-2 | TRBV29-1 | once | CSVLQGDTGELFF | TGCAGCGTTCTACAGGGTGACACCGGGGAGCTGTTTTTT
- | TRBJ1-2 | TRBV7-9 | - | CASSLGLQGNNYGYTF | TGTGCCAGCAGCTTAGGTTTACAGGGTAATAACTATGGCTACACCTTC
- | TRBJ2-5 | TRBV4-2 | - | CASSQGVGVMETQYF | TGTGCCAGCAGCCAAGGGGTAGGGGTTATGGAGACCCAGTACTTC
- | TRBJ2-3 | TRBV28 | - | CASSVVVSDTQYF | TGTGCCAGCAGTGTGGTTGTTTCAGATACGCAGTATTTT
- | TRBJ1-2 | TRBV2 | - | CASSENPQRTNYGYTF | TGTGCCAGCAGTGAAAATCCACAGCGAACTAACTATGGCTACACCTTC
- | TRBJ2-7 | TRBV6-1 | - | CASSESVNSPYEQYF | TGTGCCAGCAGTGAATCGGTTAACAGCCCCTACGAGCAGTACTTC
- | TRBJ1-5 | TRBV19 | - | CASRLGGNQPQHF | TGTGCCAGTAGATTGGGAGGCAATCAGCCCCAGCATTTT
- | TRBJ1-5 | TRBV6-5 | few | CASRGQSDQPQHF | TGTGCCAGCAGAGGACAGTCGGATCAGCCCCAGCATTTT
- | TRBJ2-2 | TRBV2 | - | CASSLPGEPGELFF | TGTGCCAGCAGTCTCCCAGGGGAACCCGGGGAGCTGTTTTTT
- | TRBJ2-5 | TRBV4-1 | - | CASSQETGRVETQYF | TGCGCCAGCAGCCAAGAGACAGGGAGGGTTGAGACCCAGTACTTC